This TCR beta chain was found in a study of blood T cells in healthy people across ages. Study conclusions and caveats: When one million T cells were used, diversity estimates were thought to be underestimates. No one knew whether donors had CMV, which possibly confounded expanded clonotype changes.

The second PCR ran about 6 to 11 cycles with a sample-barcoded 5' primer and J-beta primers. TCRdb re-derived calls from the 5' RACE reads in MiXCR, one entry per CDR3 protein. Of 540,000 or so distinct CDR3 sequences listed, 25% to 30% are singletons. As concerns this clonotype: What it binds is unknown.

Sample donors were healthy Caucasian individuals that came from Russia, aged roughly 6 to 100. Each sample yielded at least 7 million isolated PBMCs. Trimming left V 6 bases short and J 6 bases short, with 14 bases between. In germline, CDR1 is SGHVS, CDR2 FQNEAQ. This CDR3 region has 13 residues. The V call is TRBV7-8, the J call TRBJ1-2; possible D gene TRBD1, 6 bases. Specimen: blood. The source is a woman aged 70 to 79 in good health. The CDR3 sequence: CASSIQGPHGYTF. Written as DNA, the CDR3 is TGTGCCAGCAGTATACAGGGCCCCCATGGCTACACCTTC.